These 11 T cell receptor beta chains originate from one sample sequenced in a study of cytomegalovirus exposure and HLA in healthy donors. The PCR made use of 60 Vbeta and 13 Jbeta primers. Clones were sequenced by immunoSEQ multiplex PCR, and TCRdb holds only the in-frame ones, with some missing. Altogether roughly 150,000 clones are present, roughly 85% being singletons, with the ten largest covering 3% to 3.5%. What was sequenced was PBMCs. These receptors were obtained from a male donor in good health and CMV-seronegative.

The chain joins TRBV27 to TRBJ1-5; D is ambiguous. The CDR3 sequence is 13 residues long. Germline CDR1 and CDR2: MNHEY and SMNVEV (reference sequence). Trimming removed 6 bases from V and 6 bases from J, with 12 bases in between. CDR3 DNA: TGTGCCAGCAGCCCTAACCCCTTTCAGCCCCAGCATTTT. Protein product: CASSPNPFQPQHF.

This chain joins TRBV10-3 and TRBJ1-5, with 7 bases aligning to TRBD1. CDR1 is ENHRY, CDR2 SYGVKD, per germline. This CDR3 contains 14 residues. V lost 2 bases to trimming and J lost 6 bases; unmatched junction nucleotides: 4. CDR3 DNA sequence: TGTGCCATCAGTGAGCGACAGGGCGGTCAGCCCCAGCATTTT. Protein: CAISERQGGQPQHF.

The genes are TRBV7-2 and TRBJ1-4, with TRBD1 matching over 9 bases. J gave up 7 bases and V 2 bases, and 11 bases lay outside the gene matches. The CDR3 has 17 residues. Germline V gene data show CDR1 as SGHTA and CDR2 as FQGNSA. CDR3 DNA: TGTGCCAGCAGCTTAACCCCGTTAGGGACAGGGTCTGAAAAACTGTTTTTT. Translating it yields CASSLTPLGTGSEKLFF.

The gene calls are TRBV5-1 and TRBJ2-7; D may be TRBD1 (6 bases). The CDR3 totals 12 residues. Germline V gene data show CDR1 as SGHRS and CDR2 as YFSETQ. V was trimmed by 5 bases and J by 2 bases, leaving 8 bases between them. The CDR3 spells CASSSGAYEQYF. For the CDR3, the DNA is TGCGCCAGCAGTTCAGGGGCCTACGAGCAGTACTTC.

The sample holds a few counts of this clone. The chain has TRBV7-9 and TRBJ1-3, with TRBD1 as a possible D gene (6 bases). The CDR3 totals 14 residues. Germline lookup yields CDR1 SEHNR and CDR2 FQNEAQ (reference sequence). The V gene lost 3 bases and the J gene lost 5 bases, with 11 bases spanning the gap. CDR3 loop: CASSLGRGRNTIYF. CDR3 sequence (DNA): TGTGCCAGCAGCTTGGGCAGGGGTAGAAACACCATATATTTT.

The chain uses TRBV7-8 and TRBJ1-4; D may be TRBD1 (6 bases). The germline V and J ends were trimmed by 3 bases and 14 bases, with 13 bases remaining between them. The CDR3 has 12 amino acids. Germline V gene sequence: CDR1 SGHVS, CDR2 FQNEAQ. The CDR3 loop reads CASSFTGQTLFF. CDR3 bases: TGTGCCAGCAGCTTTACTGGACAGACCCTGTTTTTT. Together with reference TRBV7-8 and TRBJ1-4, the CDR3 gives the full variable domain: GAGVSQSPRYKVAKRGQDVALRCDPISGHVSLFWYQQALGQGPEFLTYFQNEAQLDKSGLPSDRFFAERPEGSVSTLKIQRTQQEDSAVYLCASSFTGQTLFFGSGTQLSVL.

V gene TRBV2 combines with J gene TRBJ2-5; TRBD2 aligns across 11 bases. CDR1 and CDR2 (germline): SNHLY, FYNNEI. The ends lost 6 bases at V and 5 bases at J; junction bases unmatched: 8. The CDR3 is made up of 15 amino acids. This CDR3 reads CASSRLAGRYETQYF. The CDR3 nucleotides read TGTGCCAGCAGCCGACTAGCGGGGAGATACGAGACCCAGTACTTC.

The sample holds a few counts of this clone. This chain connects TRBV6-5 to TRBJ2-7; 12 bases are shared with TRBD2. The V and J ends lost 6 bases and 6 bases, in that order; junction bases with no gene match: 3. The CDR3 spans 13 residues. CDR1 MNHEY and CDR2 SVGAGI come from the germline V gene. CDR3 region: CASRPGLAGEQYF. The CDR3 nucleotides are TGTGCCAGCAGACCGGGACTAGCGGGCGAGCAGTACTTC.

The CDR3 reads CASSPVDRVLGYTF. In nucleotides, the CDR3 is TGTGCCAGCAGCCCGGTCGACAGGGTACTTGGCTACACCTTC. This rearrangement joins TRBV7-9 to TRBJ1-2, with 7 bases fitting TRBD1. Germline loops: CDR1 SEHNR, CDR2 FQNEAQ (reference sequence). The CDR3 length is 14 residues. V lost 5 bases to trimming and J lost 7 bases; unmatched junction nucleotides: 10. The whole variable domain, filled in from reference TRBV7-9 and TRBJ1-2, reads DTGVSQNPRHKITKRGQNVTFRCDPISEHNRLYWYRQTLGQGPEFLTYFQNEAQLEKSRLLSDRFSAERPKGSFSTLEIQRTEQGDSAMYLCASSPVDRVLGYTFGSGTRLTVV.

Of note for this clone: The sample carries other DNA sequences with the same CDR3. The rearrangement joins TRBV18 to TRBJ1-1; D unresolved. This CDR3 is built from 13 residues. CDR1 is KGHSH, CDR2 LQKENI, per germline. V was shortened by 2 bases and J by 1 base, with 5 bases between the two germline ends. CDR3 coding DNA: TGTGCCAGCTCACCAGCAGGGAACACTGAAGCTTTCTTT. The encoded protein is CASSPAGNTEAFF.

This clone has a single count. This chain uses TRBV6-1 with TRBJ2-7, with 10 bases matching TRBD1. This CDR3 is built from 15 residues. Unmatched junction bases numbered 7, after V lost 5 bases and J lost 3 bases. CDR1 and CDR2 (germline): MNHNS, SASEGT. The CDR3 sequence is CASSPPGQGRYEQYF. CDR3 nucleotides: TGTGCCAGCAGTCCCCCGGGACAGGGGCGCTACGAGCAGTACTTC.